The 8 T cell receptor beta chains presented below share a single source sample, sequenced in a study of graft-versus-host responses after intestinal transplantation. Clones were read by immunoSEQ multiplex PCR, and TCRdb kept only the in-frame ones, dropping some. Of about 89,000 clones listed, about 92% are singletons. Their target antigens are unknown. The source material was unstimulated CD8+ T cells sorted from spleen or lymph node cells, sampled before intestinal transplant. All receptors derive from a human donor who received an intestinal transplant.

Only one count was recorded for this clone. The V call is TRBV10-3, the J call TRBJ2-7; 9 nucleotides match TRBD1. CDR1 and CDR2 (germline): ENHRY, SYGVKD. Trimming took 0 bases from V and 4 from J; bases not matched to a gene: 1. The CDR3 is made up of 14 amino acids. Here the CDR3 DNA reads TGTGCCATCAGTGAGTCAGACAGGGGGTACGAGCAGTACTTC. Translated: CAISESDRGYEQYF.

In nucleotides, the CDR3 is TGTGCCAGCAGCGGAACGGCCTGGGCAGGGGCAGTCACCCAGTACTTC. Translating it yields CASSGTAWAGAVTQYF. The gene calls are TRBV2 and TRBJ2-5; D may be TRBD1 (6 bases). Trimming took 6 bases from V and 8 from J, leaving 25 bases between them. The CDR3 extends over 16 amino acids. The germline gives CDR1 SNHLY, CDR2 FYNNEI. Filled out from reference TRBV2 and TRBJ2-5, the complete variable domain reads EPEVTQTPSHQVTQMGQEVILRCVPISNHLYFYWYRQILGQKVEFLVSFYNNEISEKSEIFDDQFSVERPDGSNFTLKIRSTKLEDSAMYFCASSGTAWAGAVTQYFGPGTRLLVL.

The J gene is TRBJ1-2, the V gene TRBV7-9, with TRBD1 identical over 7 bases. The junction had 7 bases not matched to a gene; V was cut back by 5 bases and J by 4 bases. This CDR3 has 14 residues. CDR1 and CDR2 (germline): SEHNR, FQNEAQ (reference sequence). The CDR3 region has the DNA TGTGCCAGCAGCAGAACCGGGACAGCCTATGGCTACACCTTC. Amino acid sequence: CASSRTGTAYGYTF.

The J gene is TRBJ2-3, the V gene TRBV4-3, with TRBD1 identical over 7 bases. CDR1 is LGHNA and CDR2 is YSLEER in the germline V gene. V dropped 0 bases and J dropped 4; count of bases not matched to a gene: 7. This CDR3 has 16 amino acids. CDR3 sequence reads: CASSQDLKGAADTQYF. The CDR3 DNA reads TGCGCCAGCAGCCAAGATTTGAAGGGGGCCGCAGATACGCAGTATTTT.

CDR3 bases: TGTGCCAGCGCCCCGGGACTAGCGGGGGAAGAGACCCAGTACTTC. Amino acid sequence: CASAPGLAGEETQYF. The chain carries TRBV7-9 and TRBJ2-5, with 14 bases lining up with TRBD2. The CDR3 is 15 residues long. Germline CDR1 is SEHNR and CDR2 is FQNEAQ (reference sequence). The trim removed 8 bases at V and 3 bases at J, leaving 5 bases unmatched.

The rearrangement joins TRBV5-1 to TRBJ2-3; perhaps TRBD2 as D (5 bases). The CDR3 consists of 15 residues. Between the trimmed V and J ends, which lost 1 base and 2 bases, there was a span of 11 bases. Germline assignment: CDR1 SGHRS and CDR2 YFSETQ. The CDR3 DNA reads as TGCGCCAGCAGCTTGTGGAAGCGGATCACAGATACGCAGTATTTT. It translates to CASSLWKRITDTQYF.

J is TRBJ2-3 and V is TRBV9, with D possibly being TRBD2 (5 bases). Germline CDR1 SGDLS, CDR2 YYNGEE. Trimming shortened V by 0 bases and J by 10 bases, and 9 bases separated the two germline ends. The CDR3 has 12 residues. The CDR3 sequence is CASSVGGGPQYF. CDR3 sequence (DNA): TGTGCCAGCAGCGTAGGCGGAGGTCCGCAGTATTTT.

This sequence joins TRBV2 and TRBJ2-3; tentatively, D is TRBD2 (5 bases). Germline V gene data show CDR1 as SNHLY and CDR2 as FYNNEI. This CDR3 is 15 amino acids long. The V gene lost 6 bases and the J gene lost 3 bases, with 16 bases spanning the gap. This chain's CDR3 is CASRETGVGTDTQYF. CDR3 nucleotide sequence: TGTGCCAGCAGGGAGACCGGGGTAGGAACAGATACGCAGTATTTT.